This TCR beta chain was documented in a study of T cell changes during pregnancy in multiple sclerosis. The germline V gene encodes CDR1 ENHRY and CDR2 SYGVKD. This CDR3 comprises 13 residues. The V gene end was trimmed by 9 bases and the J gene end by 7 bases; junction bases not matched to a gene: 6. Generated by immunoSEQ multiplex PCR, the TCRdb table keeps only in-frame clones and is missing some. Of over 65,000 clones in the sample, about 89% were seen once. The sequencing here drew on peripheral blood, taken in the first trimester of pregnancy. The clonotype originates from a female donor with multiple sclerosis, enrolled in a pregnancy study. This chain links TRBV10-3 with TRBJ1-6, with TRBD1 matching 7 bases. The CDR3 protein is CAISGTENSPLHF. CDR3 nucleotides: TGTGCCATTTCAGGGACAGAAAATTCACCCCTCCACTTT.